This T cell receptor (beta chain) was profiled in a study of CD8+ T cells in alopecia areata (dated 2018 in TCRdb). About the investigation overall: The treated patients, all with moderate-to-severe alopecia areata, were enrolled in an open-label pilot trial of oral tofacitinib given at 5 to 10 mg twice daily. Tofacitinib was administered for 6 to 18 months, and 6 months of follow-up off drug were then conducted to assess delayed response and recurrence. The SALT score, which quantifies the percentage of affected scalp surface area, was used to measure disease severity in treated patients. In both human patients and the C3H/HeJ mouse model, the study applied high-throughput TCRbeta sequencing to look at T cell clonal expansion in alopecia areata. Human TCRbeta sequencing covered scalp tissue and sorted CD4+ and CD8+ peripheral blood T cells from patchy and totalis/universalis alopecia areata patients and healthy controls. Patients on tofacitinib were biopsied at baseline and after 4 and 24 weeks of treatment, and several of the patients also had a later scalp biopsy. Scalp clonality was compared among normal scalp (n=4), patchy alopecia areata scalp (n=8), and alopecia totalis/universalis scalp (n=8). RNA was obtained with the PAXgene miRNA kit for fixed scalp, the miRNeasy kit for PBMCs, and the RNeasy kit for mouse skin. Amplification of TCRbeta CDR3 regions was done by immunoSEQ multiplex PCR using 35 Vbeta forward primers and 13 Jbeta reverse primers. What the research found in general, with its limitations: Compared with normal scalp, lesional scalp had higher clonality and more expanded CD8+ clones, particularly in alopecia totalis/universalis, a pattern that suggests antigenic drive. With tofacitinib, both scalp clonality and the number of expanded CD8+ clones among the top 100 scalp clones went down significantly. During tofacitinib treatment, many expanded lesional clones stuck around in both scalp and blood, and this persistence may partly explain why relapse happens after treatment is stopped. Shared TCR sequences between patients were less evident than in mice, which may be partly attributable to HLA diversity in the patient population. Scalp TCR repertoire analysis is complicated because resident alphabeta T cells in normal human skin are also sequenced, whereas mouse skin is dominated by gammadelta T cells. Because the treated cohort was small and included a single nonresponder, larger studies are needed to assess links between baseline CD8+ expansion and response.

A note on this clone: It lacks a known antigen. Base qualities are not recorded, but no much larger clone differs from it by a single base.

Library preparation was by the immunoSEQ multiplex PCR assay. For TCR sequencing, RNA was extracted from every sample and reverse transcribed into cDNA to serve as template. SuperScript III was used for first-strand cDNA synthesis, primed with a 2:1 mix of oligo-dT and random hexamers. A synthetic immune receptor repertoire was used to gauge amplification bias, and whatever bias remained was removed computationally. Regarding the original processing steps: Raw reads were preprocessed for error removal, and CDR3 was defined according to IMGT conventions as running from the conserved cysteine to phenylalanine. Clonality was calculated as 1 minus Shannon entropy normalized by log2 of the number of productive unique TCRs. Whether each scalp clone was CD4 or CD8 was inferred by checking scalp TCRbeta sequences against the CD4 and CD8 repertoires from sorted blood. This is the immuneACCESS table as TCRdb keeps it, with only in-frame sequences that have V and J called. A part of the clones is gone; compared with another copy, unresolved V genes explain less than half, and the rest is unexplained. V and J calls plus clone size are reproduced from that table; the DNA served to infer D and trimming. The table for this sample lists some 200,000 clones; about 60% of them were counted only once. Around 13% of the sample goes to the ten largest clones.

The time point label corresponds to: 24 weeks on oral tofacitinib. The treatment or condition label of this sample denotes: oral pan-JAK inhibitor, 5-10 mg twice daily. Lesional scalp punch biopsies and peripheral blood were collected from alopecia areata patients. PBMCs were separated by density centrifugation and stained for CD3, CD4 and CD8, after which CD4+ and CD8+ T cells were sorted on a FACSAria. The germline V gene yields SGHAT for CDR1 and FQNNGV for CDR2. V is shortened by 2 bases, J by 4 bases, and the region joining them spans 14 bases. Including cysteine and phenylalanine, the CDR3 has 15 amino acids. Of all the DNA, just the CDR3 is kept, 45 bases in frame from base 1.

The sequence is built from TRBV11-2 and TRBJ1-1; the D gene cannot be resolved reliably. The origin of this receptor is a human donor with alopecia areata. The sequencing used CD8+ T cells sorted from blood, collected at week 24, from a patient treated with tofacitinib. The CDR3 sequence is CASSLPGRRGTEAFF. At the DNA level, the sequence is TGTGCCAGCAGCTTACCAGGAAGGCGCGGCACTGAAGCTTTCTTT. When the CDR3 is completed using the reference TRBV11-2 and TRBJ1-1 genes on either side, the full variable domain is EAGVAQSPRYKIIEKRQSVAFWCNPISGHATLYWYQQILGQGPKLLIQFQNNGVVDDSQLPKDRFSAERLKGVDSTLKIQPAKLEDSAVYLCASSLPGRRGTEAFFGQGTRLTVV.